Given below is one T cell receptor beta chain in context. The antigen is undetermined. The data belong to a study of OX40 agonist ivuxolimab in advanced cancers. Study information: Under the entry rules, prior anti-PD-1, anti-PD-L1 or anti-CTLA-4 therapy was allowed, and about 38% had some.

Study-level findings and limits: Expanded clones belonging to CD8+ T cells outnumbered, on average, those of CD4+. Expanded peripheral T-cell antigen specificity went undetermined.

Clones were read by immunoSEQ multiplex PCR, and TCRdb kept only the in-frame ones, dropping some. Among approximately 66,000 clones listed, approximately 86% were seen once. Blood sampling was done at baseline, cycle 4 day 1, and cycle 7 day 1. Trimming stripped 3 bases from V and 12 bases from J, with 18 bases between. This CDR3 region has 14 residues. The germline V gene has CDR1 LNHDA and CDR2 SQIVND (reference sequence). The chain employs TRBV19 and TRBJ1-5; no reliable D call. This clonotype was sampled from an adult with an advanced solid tumor such as melanoma, head and neck, liver or kidney cancer. Sequenced here: CD4+ or CD8+ T cells sorted from blood, sampled in a trial of the OX40 agonist ivuxolimab. The CDR3 DNA reads as TGTGCCAGTAGTATTACCCCTCGAGCCTATATCCAGCATTTT. This gives the protein CASSITPRAYIQHF.